This T cell receptor (beta chain) was found in a study of T cells in Graves' hyperthyroidism and ophthalmopathy. Concerning this clonotype: The antigen remains unidentified.

Using over 8.5 ml of fresh peripheral blood, PBMCs were prepared. Germline CDR1 is SNHLY and CDR2 is FYNNEI. Trimming took off 4 bases at V and 7 bases at J, with 7 bases between the two ends. The CDR3 sequence is 12 residues long. Authors of the study amplified TCR beta CDR3 regions from RNA transcripts. The TCR CDR3 first-round RT-PCR relied on the HTBI primer set. One entry per CDR3 protein results from TCRdb running MiXCR on the multiplex PCR reads. This sample has approximately 400,000 distinct CDR3 sequences, with about 14% found just once. Study-wide findings and caveats: Ophthalmopathy and stable hyperthyroidism were separated by a 13 V-J model.

This rearrangement joins TRBV2 to TRBJ2-2; possible D gene TRBD2, 5 bases. Sequencing was done on a sample of blood. The TCR was taken from a man aged 45-65 years with Graves' ophthalmopathy. The CDR3 DNA sequence: TGTGCCAGCAGTGGGGAGAGCGGGGAGCTGTTTTTT. As protein: CASSGESGELFF.